A selection of T cell receptor beta chains follows, all from one sample in a study of shared clonotypes between healthy human individuals. The assay was immunoSEQ multiplex PCR, and TCRdb's table has in-frame clones only and misses some. The table includes 600,000 to 750,000 clones, 90% detected once. Material: memory CD8+ T cells from PBMCs. Receptors were obtained from a man between 18 and 35 years old in good health. Some clones in this sample may be carry-over from other donors' samples. Each CDR3 is given with its conserved first and last residue. The order of the fields is V gene, clone size, J gene, D gene, CDR3 protein, CDR3 DNA. A D gene is named only where the DNA matches it firmly. Not all rows give a size; the values are once, few, many and, for expanded clones, a class.

TRBV6-5	-	TRBJ2-7	-	CASSYSGSGSYEQYF	TGTGCCAGCAGTTATTCGGGATCTGGGTCCTACGAGCAGTACTTC
TRBV28	-	TRBJ2-7	-	CASSFRGGDYEQYF	TGTGCCAGCAGTTTTCGAGGGGGGGACTACGAGCAGTACTTC
TRBV6-1	few	TRBJ1-1	-	CASSAKGLGTEAFF	TGTGCCAGCAGTGCTAAGGGGTTGGGCACTGAAGCTTTCTTT
TRBV6-6	-	TRBJ2-7	TRBD1	CASSFRDSNNEQYF	TGTGCCAGCAGTTTCAGGGACAGTAACAACGAGCAGTACTTC
TRBV4-3	once	TRBJ1-3	-	CASSQGSGSGNTIYF	TGCGCCAGCAGCCAAGGGTCTGGGTCTGGAAACACCATATATTTT
TRBV6-5	once	TRBJ1-1	-	CASTEGGRITEAFF	TGTGCCAGCACCGAGGGGGGGAGAATCACTGAAGCTTTCTTT
TRBV9	-	TRBJ2-1	-	CASSPLGGSSYNEQFF	TGTGCCAGCAGCCCGCTAGGGGGTAGCTCCTACAATGAGCAGTTCTTC
TRBV10-2	-	TRBJ2-5	-	CASSELLLLETQYF	TGCGCCAGCAGTGAACTCCTACTGTTGGAGACCCAGTACTTC
TRBV7-8	-	TRBJ2-6	TRBD1	CASSLSFLGGVEDVLTF	TGTGCCAGCAGCTTATCTTTCTTAGGGGGCGTCGAAGACGTCCTGACTTTC
TRBV6-1	-	TRBJ2-7	-	CASTYARGYLYEQYF	TGTGCCAGCACCTACGCCCGGGGCTATCTCTACGAGCAGTACTTC
TRBV28	-	TRBJ2-7	-	CASSPRDRSYEQYF	TGTGCCAGCAGTCCACGGGACCGATCTTACGAGCAGTACTTC
TRBV5-1	-	TRBJ2-7	-	CASSSDWGAYEQYF	TGCGCCAGCAGCTCGGACTGGGGGGCCTACGAGCAGTACTTC
TRBV6-1	-	TRBJ2-1	TRBD2	CASSGGGGTYNEQFF	TGTGCCAGCAGTGGGGGGGGAGGGACCTACAATGAGCAGTTCTTC
TRBV14	once	TRBJ1-2	-	CASRRLGSNYGYTF	TGTGCCAGCAGGCGCTTGGGGAGTAACTATGGCTACACCTTC
TRBV2	once	TRBJ1-1	TRBD1	CASRGTGNTEAFF	TGTGCCAGCAGAGGGACAGGGAACACTGAAGCTTTCTTT
TRBV27	-	TRBJ2-7	TRBD2	CASSLMTSGYEQYF	TGTGCCAGCAGTTTGATGACTAGCGGCTACGAGCAGTACTTC
TRBV10-3	-	TRBJ2-3	-	CAISESKGKGAGADTQYF	TGTGCCATCAGTGAGTCGAAAGGTAAAGGGGCGGGCGCAGATACGCAGTATTTT
TRBV19	-	TRBJ2-7	TRBD1	CASSTPDRAYEQYF	TGTGCCAGTAGTACCCCGGACAGGGCCTACGAGCAGTACTTC
TRBV4-1	-	TRBJ1-3	-	CASSQVSVRDRRFSGNTIYF	TGCGCCAGCAGCCAAGTTTCCGTTCGGGACCGAAGATTCTCTGGAAACACCATATATTTT
TRBV13	-	TRBJ2-7	-	CASSPSGSYEQYF	TGTGCCAGCAGCCCGTCAGGGTCCTACGAGCAGTACTTC
TRBV5-6	-	TRBJ2-7	-	CASSSGPGEQYF	TGTGCCAGCAGCTCCGGGCCGGGCGAGCAGTACTTC
TRBV9	once	TRBJ2-3	-	CASSVSFSHTDTQYF	TGTGCCAGCAGCGTATCGTTTTCCCACACAGATACGCAGTATTTT
TRBV29-1	-	TRBJ2-2	-	CSVVAGELFF	TGCAGCGTTGTGGCCGGGGAGCTGTTTTTT
TRBV6-1	-	TRBJ1-2	-	CASSSINGYTF	TGTGCCAGCAGCTCTATTAATGGCTACACCTTC
TRBV5-1	-	TRBJ2-1	-	CASSSEGGLMEEKFF	TGCGCCAGCAGCTCAGAAGGGGGACTCATGGAGGAGAAGTTCTTC